Below, 19 T cell receptor beta chains from the same sample are listed, as sequenced in a study of blood T cells in healthy people across ages. PCR was performed a second time for 7 to 11 cycles using a sample-barcoded 5' primer and a J-beta primer mix. TCRdb itself ran the 5' RACE reads through MiXCR, one entry per CDR3 protein. Of over 1,500,000 distinct CDR3 sequences in the sample, 30% to 40% were seen once. The sequenced sample was blood. The receptors were gathered from a human donor in good health.

This clonotype has a count of ten or more. A much more abundant neighbour one base away suggests this may be a read error. V is TRBV20-1 and J is TRBJ2-1; D perhaps matches TRBD2 (7 bases). The CDR3 is made up of 15 amino acids. The V gene lost 0 bases and the J gene lost 7 bases, with 16 bases spanning the gap. Looked up from germline, CDR1 is DFQATT and CDR2 is SNEGSKA (reference sequence). The CDR3 nucleotides read TGCAGTGCTAGAGACTGCGCGGGGGCTATAAATGAGCAGTTCTTC. Translating gives CSARDCAGAINEQFF.

This sequence joins TRBV10-3 and TRBJ1-1; no reliable D call. Germline CDR1 and CDR2: ENHRY and SYGVKD. Trimming shortened V by 4 bases and J by 4 bases, and 10 bases separated the two germline ends. This CDR3 region has 13 residues. The CDR3 reads CAISAVEGTEAFF. As DNA, the CDR3 is TGTGCCATCAGTGCGGTGGAGGGCACTGAAGCTTTCTTT.

The gene calls are TRBV12-3 or TRBV12-4 and TRBJ1-2; D unclear. Trimming cost V 3 bases and J 4 bases, with 6 bases left between them. CDR3 length: 12 residues. The DNA of the CDR3 is TGTGCCAGCAGTTTCGAGATCTATGGCTACACCTTC. Translation: CASSFEIYGYTF.

The V gene is TRBV6-5, the J gene TRBJ2-3; D may be TRBD2 (7 bases). Trimming shortened V by 7 bases and J by 4 bases, and 15 bases separated the two germline ends. Per the germline V gene, CDR1 is MNHEY and CDR2 is SVGAGI. CDR3 length equals 14 residues. The CDR3 DNA reads as TGTGCCAGCACCTTGGGGGGGGCCCCAGATACGCAGTATTTT. Protein product: CASTLGGAPDTQYF.

The CDR3 DNA is TGTGCTAGTGGTCCAGGGTGGGATACGCAGTATTTT. It specifies CASGPGWDTQYF. The genes are TRBV12-5 and TRBJ2-3, with a possible D match to TRBD1 (5 bases). The germline gives CDR1 LGHNT, CDR2 FRNRAP. The germline V and J ends were trimmed by 5 bases and 6 bases, with 9 bases remaining between them. CDR3 length: 12 residues. Full variable domain (remainder filled in from reference TRBV12-5 and TRBJ2-3): DARVTQTPRHKVTEMGQEVTMRCQPILGHNTVFWYRQTMMQGLELLAYFRNRAPLDDSGMPKDRFSAEMPDATLATLKIQPSEPRDSAVYFCASGPGWDTQYFGPGTRLTVL.

The CDR3 loop is CASSLDVLDTQYF. Here the CDR3 DNA reads TGCGCCAGCAGCTTGGACGTTCTGGATACGCAGTATTTT. The chain couples TRBV5-1 to TRBJ2-3; unclear D gene. Trimming took 0 bases from V and 6 from J, leaving 8 bases between them. The CDR3 is 13 amino acids. CDR1 and CDR2 from the germline V gene are SGHRS and YFSETQ.

The rearrangement joins TRBV12-3 or TRBV12-4 to TRBJ2-5; weak D call: TRBD2 (7 bases). This CDR3 comprises 14 residues. Deletions cut 5 bases from V and 2 bases from J, with 12 bases between. CDR3 bases: TGTGCCAGCAGTCCAGCGGGACATCAAGAGACCCAGTACTTC. It is translated as CASSPAGHQETQYF.

CDR3 residues: CASSHQGPRADTQYF. The DNA of the CDR3 is TGTGCCAGCAGCCATCAGGGGCCGCGCGCAGATACGCAGTATTTT. The chain recombines TRBV12-3 or TRBV12-4 with TRBJ2-3; D may be TRBD1 (6 bases). V was shortened by 6 bases and J by 4 bases, with 17 bases between the two germline ends. This CDR3 spans 15 amino acids.

This clonotype was picked up a small number of times. The chain couples TRBV5-1 to TRBJ2-7; TRBD2 aligns across 8 bases. J gave up 5 bases and V 4 bases, and 23 bases lay outside the gene matches. The CDR3 consists of 19 residues. Germline assignment: CDR1 SGHRS and CDR2 YFSETQ. CDR3 in amino acids: CASSPGGSHYLGGFDEQYF. In DNA, the CDR3 is TGCGCCAGCAGCCCGGGAGGGTCCCATTATTTAGGGGGATTCGACGAGCAGTACTTC.

This clonotype was found a few times. J is TRBJ2-1 and V is TRBV11-2, with D perhaps matching TRBD2 (6 bases). V was cut by 5 bases and J by 5 bases, with 16 bases left in between. Looked up from germline, CDR1 is SGHAT and CDR2 is FQNNGV. The CDR3 has 15 amino acids. This CDR3 is CASSPLEGLNNEQFF. The CDR3 nucleotides read TGTGCCAGCAGCCCGCTGGAGGGGTTGAACAATGAGCAGTTCTTC.

V and J are TRBV24-1 and TRBJ2-1; 13 nucleotides line up with TRBD2. This CDR3 region has 18 residues. Germline V lookup: CDR1 KGHDR, CDR2 SFDVKD. The V and J ends lost 8 bases and 4 bases, in that order; junction bases with no gene match: 13. The CDR3: CATIGTSGGAAGYNEQFF. CDR3 coding DNA: TGTGCCACCATAGGCACTAGCGGGGGGGCCGCGGGTTACAATGAGCAGTTCTTC.

In its sample, this clonotype was seen once. This chain joins TRBV3-1 and TRBJ2-3, with D perhaps given as TRBD1 or TRBD2 (5 bases each). Germline-derived CDR1 and CDR2 are LGHDT and YNNKEL (reference sequence). The CDR3 covers 15 residues. Trimming took 0 bases from V and 4 from J, leaving 11 bases between them. The CDR3 loop reads CASSQERDPPDTQYF. The CDR3 region has the DNA TGTGCCAGCAGCCAAGAAAGGGACCCCCCAGATACGCAGTATTTT.

This clonotype was found many times. CDR3 in DNA: TGTGCCAGCAGCTTATACCGGGACACGGGCTACACCTTC. It is translated as CASSLYRDTGYTF. V and J are TRBV7-2 and TRBJ1-2; possibly TRBD1 for D (6 bases). Germline lookup yields CDR1 SGHTA and CDR2 FQGNSA. The CDR3 runs 13 residues. V lost 2 bases, J lost 8 bases, and 12 bases lay in between.

This chain links TRBV6-1 with TRBJ2-5; TRBD1 matches 12 bases. Germline CDR1 is MNHNS and CDR2 is SASEGT. The CDR3 has 14 residues. The V segment lost 5 bases and the J segment 6 bases; nucleotides outside the gene matches: 4. CDR3 DNA sequence: TGTGCCAGCAGTCTCGGGACAGGGGGCAAGACCCAGTACTTC. Residues: CASSLGTGGKTQYF.

This chain uses TRBV4-3 with TRBJ1-1; 8 positions agree with TRBD1. From germline, CDR1 is LGHNA and CDR2 YSLEER. The CDR3 has 15 residues. The trim removed 1 base at V and 7 bases at J, leaving 8 bases unmatched. CDR3 sequence: CASSQVWDRKYEAFF. CDR3 DNA: TGCGCCAGCAGCCAAGTCTGGGACAGGAAGTATGAAGCTTTCTTT.

The chain recombines TRBV20-1 with TRBJ2-7; D uncertain. Trimming took off 3 bases at V and 6 bases at J, with 15 bases between the two ends. Germline V lookup: CDR1 DFQATT, CDR2 SNEGSKA (reference sequence). This CDR3 comprises 13 residues. The CDR3, as DNA: TGCAGTGCTAGGGAAATAGTGGGTTCCGAGCAGTACTTC. Translating gives CSAREIVGSEQYF.

V usage is TRBV15 and J usage is TRBJ2-7; D might be TRBD1 or TRBD2, each matching 5 bases. Germline V lookup: CDR1 LNHNV, CDR2 YYDKDF (reference sequence). The CDR3 has 15 amino acids. Deletions cut 0 bases from V and 7 bases from J, with 16 bases between. CDR3 in DNA: TGTGCCACCAGCAGAGACGTCGGGACGTTGGCGGAGCAGTACTTC. Translating it yields CATSRDVGTLAEQYF.

This clonotype was seen a handful of times. This sequence joins TRBV5-1 and TRBJ2-5, with 7 bases fitting TRBD1. The CDR3 is made up of 15 amino acids. Germline V lookup: CDR1 SGHRS, CDR2 YFSETQ. Unmatched junction bases numbered 11, after V lost 4 bases and J lost 5 bases. The CDR3 DNA reads as TGCGCCAGCAGCCCGGGACAGACTACGTCGGAGACCCAGTACTTC. Residues: CASSPGQTTSETQYF. Combining the CDR3 with reference TRBV5-1 and TRBJ2-5 gives the whole variable domain KAGVTQTPRYLIKTRGQQVTLSCSPISGHRSVSWYQQTPGQGLQFLFEYFSETQRNKGNFPGRFSGRQFSNSRSEMNVSTLELGDSALYLCASSPGQTTSETQYFGPGTRLLVL.

This clonotype was picked up many times. Sequence at one end of the junction differs from germline and may be a read error. The chain uses TRBV6-2 or TRBV6-3 and TRBJ2-7; the D call may be TRBD1 or TRBD2 (5 bases each). Germline V gives CDR1 MNHEY, CDR2 SVGEGT. The CDR3 has 13 residues. The DNA for the CDR3 is TGTGCTAGCACTGTCGGGACCCTCTACGAGCAGTACTTC. It is translated as CASTVGTLYEQYF.